One and the same sample provided the 18 T cell receptor beta chains below, sequenced in a study of blood T cells in healthy people across ages. It was with a sample-barcoded 5' primer and a J-beta primer mix that a second PCR of about 7 to 12 cycles was run. One entry per CDR3 protein results from TCRdb running MiXCR on the 5' RACE reads. The data show approximately 680,000 distinct CDR3 sequences, approximately 29% seen once. The sequencing input was blood. Receptors originate from a woman of 80 years or more in good health.

The chain combines TRBV9 with TRBJ2-2; D assignment may be TRBD1 or TRBD2 (6 bases each). Looked up from germline, CDR1 is SGDLS and CDR2 is YYNGEE. The V end lost 4 bases, the J end lost 0 bases, and 19 bases lay between the germline ends. The CDR3 consists of 18 residues. CDR3 loop: CASSPRGLRVANTGELFF. DNA for the CDR3: TGTGCCAGCAGCCCCCGGGGGCTCCGAGTCGCGAACACCGGGGAGCTGTTTTTT.

This clonotype was seen a few times. V usage is TRBV5-5 and J usage is TRBJ1-2, with 7 bases lining up with TRBD1. The V gene end was trimmed by 6 bases and the J gene end by 4 bases; junction bases not matched to a gene: 15. Germline-derived CDR1 and CDR2 are SGHKS and YYEKEE (reference sequence). The CDR3 is 16 residues long. CDR3 residues: CASTPLTQGQSYGYTF. CDR3 DNA: TGTGCCAGCACCCCCCTCACACAGGGGCAATCCTATGGCTACACCTTC.

V usage is TRBV28 and J usage is TRBJ2-4; 8 bases agree with TRBD2. The J call is in doubt because the DNA end fits TRBJ2-7 better. Germline CDR1 reads MDHEN; CDR2 reads SYDVKM. The CDR3 extends over 14 amino acids. For the CDR3, the DNA is TGTGCCAGCAGTTTGGTAGCGGGATTCTACGAGCAGTACTTC. It yields the protein CASSLVAGFYEQYF.

V and J are TRBV10-3 and TRBJ1-2; weak D call: TRBD1 (5 bases). This CDR3 is 12 amino acids long. The germline CDR1 and CDR2 sequences are ENHRY and SYGVKD. Trimming pared 8 bases from V and 8 bases from J, leaving 15 bases between. The CDR3, as DNA: TGTGCCATCTCACCAGGGCAGAACGGCTACACCTTC. Residues: CAISPGQNGYTF.

The rearrangement links TRBV6-5 to TRBJ2-4; D may correspond to TRBD1 or TRBD2 (5 bases each). The J call may be wrong; the DNA end is better matched by TRBJ2-7. CDR1 is MNHEY and CDR2 is SVGAGI in the germline V gene. This CDR3 contains 14 residues. DNA for the CDR3: TGTGCCAGCAGCTACGGTTGGGGGTCATACGAGCAGTACTTC. Translated: CASSYGWGSYEQYF.

Points on this clonotype: One base away lies a much larger clone, so this may be a sequencing read error. The rearrangement joins TRBV5-1 to TRBJ2-5, with D hard to call. With 1 base removed from V and 5 bases from J, the gap between germline ends came to 21 bases. This CDR3 comprises 17 residues. CDR1 is SGHRS and CDR2 is YFSETQ in the germline V gene. CDR3 in amino acids: CASSLLTSQVAGETQYF. CDR3 nucleotide sequence: TGCGCCAGCAGCTTGCTCACTTCCCAGGTGGCTGGGGAGACCCAGTACTTC.

A remark on this clonotype: The junction and the germline gene differ at one end; a read error may be behind it. This sequence joins TRBV2 and TRBJ2-1; D is possibly TRBD2 (5 bases). This CDR3 is 19 amino acids long. The V gene's germline CDR1 is SNHLY and CDR2 FYNNEI. CDR3 sequence: CASNKPHQRRPAGYNEQFF. CDR3 DNA sequence: TGCGCCAGCAATAAACCCCATCAGAGGAGGCCAGCAGGTTACAATGAGCAGTTCTTC. Based on the CDR3 plus reference TRBV2 and TRBJ2-1, the full variable domain is EPEVTQTPSHQVTQMGQEVILRCVPISNHLYFYWYRQILGQKVEFLVSFYNNEISEKSEIFDDQFSVERPDGSNFTLKIRSTKLEDSAMYFCASNKPHQRRPAGYNEQFFGPGTRLTVL.

In this sample, this clonotype turned up many times. The V and J genes are TRBV19 and TRBJ1-2; D possibly corresponds to TRBD1 (6 bases). CDR3 length equals 14 residues. The V and J ends lost 3 bases and 4 bases respectively, with 12 bases between them. CDR1 LNHDA and CDR2 SQIVND come from the germline V gene (reference sequence). CDR3 DNA: TGTGCCAGTAGTATGGTGGGGGGCCGCTATGGCTACACCTTC. Protein product: CASSMVGGRYGYTF.

This clonotype was seen repeatedly, ten times or more. V usage is TRBV20-1 and J usage is TRBJ1-4; no firm D call. The CDR3 has 14 amino acids. The germline CDR1 and CDR2 sequences are DFQATT and SNEGSKA (reference sequence). With 6 bases removed from V and 2 bases from J, the gap between germline ends came to 13 bases. The DNA for the CDR3 is TGCAGTGCGCCTTTGAGGGCTACTAATGAAAAACTGTTTTTT. The encoded protein is CSAPLRATNEKLFF.

As for this clonotype: A junction end diverges from the germline sequence, so it may reflect a read error. This rearrangement joins TRBV29-1 to TRBJ2-7; 7 bases align to TRBD1. The germline V gene has CDR1 SQVTM and CDR2 ANQGSEA. The CDR3 sequence is 14 residues long. The CDR3 DNA reads TGCAGCGTCAGGGCACAGGGGAGCTCCTACGAGCAGCACTTC. This gives the protein CSVRAQGSSYEQHF.

A note on this clonotype: A read error is possible here, since a much larger clone lies one base away. The genes are TRBV4-3 and TRBJ2-1, with D unclear. CDR1 is LGHNA and CDR2 is YSLEER in the germline V gene. This CDR3 has 16 residues. With 2 bases removed from V and 0 bases from J, the gap between germline ends came to 11 bases. CDR3 sequence reads: CASSQSHRHSYNEQFF. CDR3 coding DNA: TGCGCCAGCAGCCAAAGTCACCGCCACTCCTACAATGAGCAGTTCTTC.

This clonotype showed up many times. The chain joins TRBV7-3 to TRBJ2-5; 8 nucleotides align to TRBD2. The germline CDR1 and CDR2 sequences are SGHTA and FQGTGA. The junction had 4 bases not matched to a gene; V was cut back by 0 bases and J by 1 base. This CDR3 region has 16 residues. The CDR3 sequence is CASSLTMAGGQETQYF. CDR3 DNA: TGTGCCAGCAGCTTAACGATGGCGGGGGGCCAAGAGACCCAGTACTTC.

Of note for this clonotype: A much larger clone lies one base from this, so it may be a read error. The chain recombines TRBV15 with TRBJ1-2; D uncertain. Per the germline V gene, CDR1 is LNHNV and CDR2 is YYDKDF (reference sequence). This CDR3 has 14 amino acids. CDR3 in amino acids: CAASRDQDPYGYTF. CDR3 coding DNA: TGTGCCGCCAGCAGAGATCAAGACCCCTATGGCTACACCTTC. The entire variable domain, with the rest obtained from reference TRBV15 and TRBJ1-2, is as follows: DAMVIQNPRYQVTQFGKPVTLSCSQTLNHNVMYWYQQKSSQAPKLLFHYYDKDFNNEADTPDNFQSRRPNTSFCFLDIRSPGLGDTAMYLCAASRDQDPYGYTFGSGTRLTVV.

This clonotype has ten or more counts. The chain couples TRBV12-3 or TRBV12-4 to TRBJ1-5; D is unresolved. This CDR3 is built from 12 residues. Trimming removed 0 bases at V and 7 bases at J, with 4 bases between. CDR3 sequence: CASSLARQPQHF. In DNA form, the CDR3 reads TGTGCCAGCAGTTTAGCGCGACAGCCCCAGCATTTT.

This chain joins TRBV2 and TRBJ2-5; perhaps D is TRBD1 or TRBD2 (5 bases each). The CDR3 consists of 15 residues. Trimming removed 3 bases from V and 4 bases from J, with 15 bases in between. Germline assignment: CDR1 SNHLY and CDR2 FYNNEI. CDR3 DNA sequence: TGTGCCAGCAGTGAGGGGGTAGGGGCAGGAGAGACCCAGTACTTC. This gives the protein CASSEGVGAGETQYF.

V gene TRBV20-1 combines with J gene TRBJ1-4, with no clear D. Trimming took 0 bases from V and 0 from J, leaving 8 bases between them. The CDR3 extends over 15 amino acids. Germline V gene data show CDR1 as DFQATT and CDR2 as SNEGSKA (reference sequence). Here the CDR3 reads CSARETGATNEKLFF. Here the CDR3 DNA reads TGCAGTGCTAGAGAAACGGGAGCAACTAATGAAAAACTGTTTTTT.

V usage is TRBV28 and J usage is TRBJ2-7, with TRBD2 matching 9 bases. Trimming took 8 bases from V and 1 from J; bases not matched to a gene: 6. There are 14 residues in the CDR3. Germline V gives CDR1 MDHEN, CDR2 SYDVKM. The CDR3 DNA reads TGTGCCAGCCGGGTAGCGGGGGAATCCTACGAGCAGTACTTC. It is translated as CASRVAGESYEQYF.

On this clonotype: Just one base apart from a much larger clone, this may be a read error. The chain employs TRBV2 and TRBJ1-5, with TRBD1 matching 8 bases. There are 15 residues in the CDR3. CDR1 and CDR2 (germline): SNHLY, FYNNEI. The CDR3, as DNA: TGTGCCAGCAGTGCTAGGACAGGGACCAATCAGCCCCAGCGTTTT. It is translated as CASSARTGTNQPQRF.